This T cell receptor (beta chain) was profiled in a study of blood T cell repertoires in COVID-19. The wider study: The study drew acute and convalescent COVID-19 samples from the United States, Italy and Spain.

The junction had 4 bases not matched to a gene; V was cut back by 4 bases and J by 4 bases. The germline V gene has CDR1 SGHRS and CDR2 YFSETQ. The CDR3 loop spans 14 amino acids. The sample holds one count of this clone. Sequencing was performed with immunoSEQ multiplex PCR; in TCRdb, only in-frame clones are kept and a portion is missing. The sample has under 250,000 clones; 80% are singletons. The chain links TRBV5-1 to TRBJ2-7, with TRBD1 identical over 11 bases. Input material: peripheral blood. The clonotype comes from a human donor in a cohort sampled during active COVID-19. The CDR3 reads CASSRRDRGYEQYF. As DNA, the CDR3 is TGCGCCAGCAGCCGCCGGGACAGGGGGTACGAGCAGTACTTC.